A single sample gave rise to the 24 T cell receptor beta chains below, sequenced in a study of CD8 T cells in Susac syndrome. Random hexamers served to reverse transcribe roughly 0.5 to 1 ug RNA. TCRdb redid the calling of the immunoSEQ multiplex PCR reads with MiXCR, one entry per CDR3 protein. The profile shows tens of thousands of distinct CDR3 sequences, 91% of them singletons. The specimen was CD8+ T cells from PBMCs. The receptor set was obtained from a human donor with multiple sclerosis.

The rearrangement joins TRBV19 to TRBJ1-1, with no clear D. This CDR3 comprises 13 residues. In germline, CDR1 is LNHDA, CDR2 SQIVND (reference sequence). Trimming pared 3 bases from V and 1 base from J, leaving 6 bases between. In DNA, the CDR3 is TGTGCCAGTAGTATCGGCCGGAACACTGAAGCTTTCTTT. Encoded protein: CASSIGRNTEAFF.

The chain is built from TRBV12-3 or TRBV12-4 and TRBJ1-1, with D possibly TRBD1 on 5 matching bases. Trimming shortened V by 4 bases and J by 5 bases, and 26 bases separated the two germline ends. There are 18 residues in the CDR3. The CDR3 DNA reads TGTGCCAGCAGTTCTATGGGGAGGTCCCTCCGTGGGGGTACTGAAGCTTTCTTT. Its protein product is CASSSMGRSLRGGTEAFF.

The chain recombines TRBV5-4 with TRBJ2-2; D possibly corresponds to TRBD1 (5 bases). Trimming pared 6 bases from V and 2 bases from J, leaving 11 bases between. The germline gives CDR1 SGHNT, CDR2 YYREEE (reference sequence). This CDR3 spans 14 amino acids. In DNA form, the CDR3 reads TGTGCCAGCACCGTGTGGACAAACACCGGGGAGCTGTTTTTT. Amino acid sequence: CASTVWTNTGELFF.

The CDR3 region has the DNA TGTGCCAGCAGCCCCCTGGTCTCGGTCGAGCAGTACTTC. It is translated as CASSPLVSVEQYF. The chain joins TRBV7-6 to TRBJ2-7; no definite D call. The V gene lost 5 bases and the J gene lost 6 bases, with 14 bases spanning the gap. Germline values: CDR1 SGHVS, CDR2 FNYEAQ. The CDR3 length is 13 residues.

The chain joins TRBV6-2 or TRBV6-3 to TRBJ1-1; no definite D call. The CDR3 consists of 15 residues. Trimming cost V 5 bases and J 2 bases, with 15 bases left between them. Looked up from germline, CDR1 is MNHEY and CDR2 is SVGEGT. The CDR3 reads CASSPKRTLNTEAFF. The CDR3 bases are TGTGCCAGCAGTCCCAAGAGGACCCTCAACACTGAAGCTTTCTTT.

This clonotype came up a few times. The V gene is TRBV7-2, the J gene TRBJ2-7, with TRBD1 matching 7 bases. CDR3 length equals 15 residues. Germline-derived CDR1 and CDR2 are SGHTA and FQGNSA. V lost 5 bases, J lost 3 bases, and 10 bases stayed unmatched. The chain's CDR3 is CASSLRTGRNYEQYF. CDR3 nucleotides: TGTGCCAGCAGCCTTCGGACAGGCCGAAACTACGAGCAGTACTTC.

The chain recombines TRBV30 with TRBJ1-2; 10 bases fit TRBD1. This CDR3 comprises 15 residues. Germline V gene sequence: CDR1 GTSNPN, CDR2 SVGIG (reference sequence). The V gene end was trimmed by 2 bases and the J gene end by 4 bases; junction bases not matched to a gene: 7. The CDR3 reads CAWSSGTGESYGYTF. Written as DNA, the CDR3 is TGTGCCTGGAGTTCCGGGACAGGGGAAAGCTATGGCTACACCTTC.

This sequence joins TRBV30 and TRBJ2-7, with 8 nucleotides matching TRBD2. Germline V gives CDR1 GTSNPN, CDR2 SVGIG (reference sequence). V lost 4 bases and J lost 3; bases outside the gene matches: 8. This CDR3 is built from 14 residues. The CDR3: CAWTPSGSVYEQYF. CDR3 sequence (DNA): TGTGCCTGGACCCCGAGCGGGAGTGTCTACGAGCAGTACTTC.

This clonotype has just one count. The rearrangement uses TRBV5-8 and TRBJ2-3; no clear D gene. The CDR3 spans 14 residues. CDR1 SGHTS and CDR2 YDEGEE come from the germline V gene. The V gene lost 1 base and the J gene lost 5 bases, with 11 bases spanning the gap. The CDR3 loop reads CASSLYGVEDTQYF. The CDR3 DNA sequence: TGTGCCAGCAGCTTGTATGGGGTTGAAGATACGCAGTATTTT.

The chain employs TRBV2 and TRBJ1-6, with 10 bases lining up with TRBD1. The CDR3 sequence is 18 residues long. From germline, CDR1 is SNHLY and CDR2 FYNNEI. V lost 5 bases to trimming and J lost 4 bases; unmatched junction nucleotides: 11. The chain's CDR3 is CASSTKGTGDPYNSPLHF. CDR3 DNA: TGTGCCAGCAGTACCAAAGGGACAGGGGACCCTTATAATTCACCCCTCCACTTT. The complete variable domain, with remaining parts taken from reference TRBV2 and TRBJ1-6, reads EPEVTQTPSHQVTQMGQEVILRCVPISNHLYFYWYRQILGQKVEFLVSFYNNEISEKSEIFDDQFSVERPDGSNFTLKIRSTKLEDSAMYFCASSTKGTGDPYNSPLHFGNGTRLTVT.

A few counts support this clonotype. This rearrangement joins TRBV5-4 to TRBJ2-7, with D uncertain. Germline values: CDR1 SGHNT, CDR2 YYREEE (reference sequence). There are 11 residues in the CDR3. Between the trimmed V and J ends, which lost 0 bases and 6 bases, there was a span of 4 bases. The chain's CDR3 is CASSLGPEQYF. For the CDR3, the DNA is TGTGCCAGCAGCTTGGGTCCCGAGCAGTACTTC.

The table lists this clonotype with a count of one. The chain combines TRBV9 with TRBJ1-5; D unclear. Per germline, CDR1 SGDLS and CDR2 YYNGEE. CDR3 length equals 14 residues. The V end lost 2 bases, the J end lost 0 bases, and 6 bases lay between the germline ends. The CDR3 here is CASSVSDSNQPQHF. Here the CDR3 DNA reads TGTGCCAGCAGCGTTTCCGATAGCAATCAGCCCCAGCATTTT. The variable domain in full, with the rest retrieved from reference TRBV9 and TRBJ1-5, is DSGVTQTPKHLITATGQRVTLRCSPRSGDLSVYWYQQSLDQGLQFLIQYYNGEERAKGNILERFSAQQFPDLHSELNLSSLELGDSALYFCASSVSDSNQPQHFGDGTRLSIL.

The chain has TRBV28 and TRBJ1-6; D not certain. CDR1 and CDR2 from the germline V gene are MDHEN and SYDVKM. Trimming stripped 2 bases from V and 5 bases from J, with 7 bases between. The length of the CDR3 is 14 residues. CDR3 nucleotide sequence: TGTGCCAGCAGTTTAATTGGTAATAATTCACCCCTCCACTTT. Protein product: CASSLIGNNSPLHF.

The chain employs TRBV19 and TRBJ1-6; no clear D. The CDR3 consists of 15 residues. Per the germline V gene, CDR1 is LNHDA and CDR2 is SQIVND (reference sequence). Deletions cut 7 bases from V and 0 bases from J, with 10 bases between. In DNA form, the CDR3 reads TGTGCCAGTAACCTCGACAACTCCTATAATTCACCCCTCCACTTT. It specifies CASNLDNSYNSPLHF.

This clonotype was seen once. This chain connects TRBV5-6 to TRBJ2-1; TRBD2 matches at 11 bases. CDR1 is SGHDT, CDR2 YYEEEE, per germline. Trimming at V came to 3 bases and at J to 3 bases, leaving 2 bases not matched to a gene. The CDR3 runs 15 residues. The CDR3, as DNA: TGTGCCAGCAGCTACGGGACTAGCGGCTACAATGAGCAGTTCTTC. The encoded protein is CASSYGTSGYNEQFF. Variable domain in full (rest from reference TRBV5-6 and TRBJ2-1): DAGVTQSPTHLIKTRGQQVTLRCSPKSGHDTVSWYQQALGQGPQFIFQYYEEEERQRGNFPDRFSGHQFPNYSSELNVNALLLGDSALYLCASSYGTSGYNEQFFGPGTRLTVL.

CDR3 sequence: CASSSTTLGFYEQYF. The CDR3 coding sequence is TGTGCCAGCAGCTCGACGACCTTGGGGTTCTACGAGCAGTACTTC. The chain uses TRBV7-9 and TRBJ2-7; D is uncertain. Germline V gene lookup returns CDR1 SEHNR and CDR2 FQNEAQ (reference sequence). V was clipped by 4 bases and J by 3 bases, with 16 bases between them. The CDR3 spans 15 residues.

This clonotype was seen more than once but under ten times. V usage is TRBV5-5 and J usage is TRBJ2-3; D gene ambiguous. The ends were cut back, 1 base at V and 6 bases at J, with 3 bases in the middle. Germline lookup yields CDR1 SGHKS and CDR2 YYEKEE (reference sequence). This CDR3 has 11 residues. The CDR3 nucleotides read TGTGCCAGCAGCTTGTCCGATACGCAGTATTTT. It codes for CASSLSDTQYF. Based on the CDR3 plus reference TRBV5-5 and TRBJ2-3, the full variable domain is DAGVTQSPTHLIKTRGQQVTLRCSPISGHKSVSWYQQVLGQGPQFIFQYYEKEERGRGNFPDRFSARQFPNYSSELNVNALLLGDSALYLCASSLSDTQYFGPGTRLTVL.

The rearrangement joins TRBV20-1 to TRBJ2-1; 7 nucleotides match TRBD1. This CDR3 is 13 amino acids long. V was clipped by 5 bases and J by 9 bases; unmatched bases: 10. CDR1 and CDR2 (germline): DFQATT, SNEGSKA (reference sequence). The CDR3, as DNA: TGCAGTGCTGGGCCGACAGGGTTCGGTGAGCAGTTCTTC. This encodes CSAGPTGFGEQFF.

CDR3 sequence reads: CASRPTGNNQPQHF. CDR3 nucleotides: TGTGCCAGTAGACCGACAGGGAACAATCAGCCCCAGCATTTT. The J gene is TRBJ1-5, the V gene TRBV19; 7 bases align to TRBD1. This CDR3 region has 14 residues. Germline V gene data show CDR1 as LNHDA and CDR2 as SQIVND (reference sequence). J gave up 3 bases and V 6 bases, and 5 bases lay outside the gene matches. The variable domain in full, completed from reference TRBV19 and TRBJ1-5, reads DGGITQSPKYLFRKEGQNVTLSCEQNLNHDAMYWYRQDPGQGLRLIYYSQIVNDFQKGDIAEGYSVSREKKESFPLTVTSAQKNPTAFYLCASRPTGNNQPQHFGDGTRLSIL.

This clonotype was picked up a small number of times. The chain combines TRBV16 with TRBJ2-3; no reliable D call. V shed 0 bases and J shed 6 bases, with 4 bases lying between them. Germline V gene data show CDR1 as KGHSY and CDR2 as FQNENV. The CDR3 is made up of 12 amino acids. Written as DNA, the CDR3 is TGTGCCAGCAGCCAATCGGGGGATACGCAGTATTTT. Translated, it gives CASSQSGDTQYF.

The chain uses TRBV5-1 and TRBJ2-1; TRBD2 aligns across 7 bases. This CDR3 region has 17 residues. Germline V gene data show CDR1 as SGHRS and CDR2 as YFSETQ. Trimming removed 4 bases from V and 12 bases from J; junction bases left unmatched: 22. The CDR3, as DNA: TGCGCCAGCAGCGGGGACTATTCGCTAATTCTCTCCGGACGGCAGTTCTTC. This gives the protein CASSGDYSLILSGRQFF. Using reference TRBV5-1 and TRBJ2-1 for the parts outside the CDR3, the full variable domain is KAGVTQTPRYLIKTRGQQVTLSCSPISGHRSVSWYQQTPGQGLQFLFEYFSETQRNKGNFPGRFSGRQFSNSRSEMNVSTLELGDSALYLCASSGDYSLILSGRQFFGPGTRLTVL.

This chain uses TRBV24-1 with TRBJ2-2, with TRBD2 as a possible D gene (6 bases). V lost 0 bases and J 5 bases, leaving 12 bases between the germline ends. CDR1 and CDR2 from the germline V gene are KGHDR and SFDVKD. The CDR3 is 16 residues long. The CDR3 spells CATSDLGLGGTGELFF. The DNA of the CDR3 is TGTGCCACCAGTGATTTGGGACTCGGGGGAACCGGGGAGCTGTTTTTT.

Here the CDR3 DNA reads TGTGCCAGCAGCCGACGGACAGAAGAGACCCAGTACTTC. Translated, it gives CASSRRTEETQYF. The chain carries TRBV11-2 and TRBJ2-5, with D possibly matching TRBD1 (6 bases). CDR1 is SGHAT, CDR2 FQNNGV, per germline. The CDR3 consists of 13 residues. V lost 5 bases, J lost 3 bases, and 10 bases lay in between.

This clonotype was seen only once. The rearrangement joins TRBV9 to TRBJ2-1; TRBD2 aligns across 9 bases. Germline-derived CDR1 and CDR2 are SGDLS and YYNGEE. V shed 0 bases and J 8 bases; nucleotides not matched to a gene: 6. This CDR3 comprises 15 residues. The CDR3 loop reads CASSVGRAGGDEQFF. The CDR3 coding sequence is TGTGCCAGCAGCGTAGGTCGAGCGGGAGGCGATGAGCAGTTCTTC.